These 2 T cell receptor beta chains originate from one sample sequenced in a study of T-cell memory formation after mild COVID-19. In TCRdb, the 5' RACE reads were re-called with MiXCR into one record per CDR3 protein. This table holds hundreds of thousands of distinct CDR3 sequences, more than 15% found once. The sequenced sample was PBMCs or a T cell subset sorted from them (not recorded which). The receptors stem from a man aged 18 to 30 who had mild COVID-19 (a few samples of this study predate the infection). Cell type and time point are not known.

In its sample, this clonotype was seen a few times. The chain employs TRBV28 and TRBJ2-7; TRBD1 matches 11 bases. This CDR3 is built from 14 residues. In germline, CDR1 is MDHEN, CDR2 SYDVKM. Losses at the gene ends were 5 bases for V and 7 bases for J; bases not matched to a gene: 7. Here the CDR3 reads CASSGTGGRWEQYV. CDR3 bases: TGTGCCAGCAGTGGGACAGGGGGGAGATGGGAGCAGTACGTC.

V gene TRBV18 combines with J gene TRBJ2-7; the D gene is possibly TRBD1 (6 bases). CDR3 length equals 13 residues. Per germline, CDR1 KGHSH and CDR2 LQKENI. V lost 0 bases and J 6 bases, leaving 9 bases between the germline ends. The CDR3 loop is CASSPPGAIEQYF. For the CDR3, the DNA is TGTGCCAGCTCACCACCGGGGGCTATCGAGCAGTACTTC.